Listed here are 17 T cell receptor beta chains from one sample, sequenced in a study of shared T cell receptors in the human thymus. Data came from immunoSEQ multiplex PCR; TCRdb stores just in-frame clones and leaves some out. The sample comprises 700,000 to 750,000 clones, 80% to 90% of which are singletons, and around 0.0099% rests with the top ten. A further study also used this sample, focusing on human thymus T cells.

Sequenced input: thymocytes. Source of these receptors: a girl in the first two years of life with a congenital heart defect.

CDR3 residues: CASSIQPSQDTEAFF. DNA of the CDR3: TGTGCCAGTAGTATACAGCCATCCCAGGACACTGAAGCTTTCTTT. This chain links TRBV19 with TRBJ1-1, with D uncertain. Trimming shortened V by 2 bases and J by 3 bases, and 13 bases separated the two germline ends. CDR1 and CDR2 from the germline V gene are LNHDA and SQIVND (reference sequence). The CDR3 has 15 residues.

This rearrangement joins TRBV10-3 to TRBJ2-5; 11 positions agree with TRBD1. J was trimmed by 0 bases and V by 2 bases; bases with no gene match: 8. This CDR3 has 18 amino acids. Germline loops: CDR1 ENHRY, CDR2 SYGVKD. The CDR3: CAISEPGQGGGYQETQYF. The CDR3 DNA reads as TGTGCCATCAGTGAGCCGGGACAGGGGGGTGGGTACCAAGAGACCCAGTACTTC.

The V and J genes are TRBV12-5 and TRBJ1-2, with a possible D match to TRBD1 (6 bases). Trimming removed 1 base at V and 5 bases at J, with 11 bases between. There are 14 residues in the CDR3. Germline assignment: CDR1 LGHNT and CDR2 FRNRAP. The CDR3 loop is CASGLAGGWYGYTF. CDR3 DNA sequence: TGTGCTAGTGGTTTGGCTGGGGGCTGGTATGGCTACACCTTC.

This sequence joins TRBV6-4 and TRBJ1-1; TRBD1 aligns across 10 bases. The CDR3 has 16 amino acids. With V trimmed by 6 bases and J by 4 bases, 11 bases remained unmatched. The germline CDR1 and CDR2 sequences are MRHNA and SNTAGT. In nucleotides, the CDR3 is TGTGCCAGCAGCCAATTTCCGGGACAGGGGTTCACTGAAGCTTTCTTT. It encodes CASSQFPGQGFTEAFF.

J is TRBJ1-2 and V is TRBV13; TRBD1 matches at 8 bases. The germline V gene encodes CDR1 PRHDT and CDR2 FYEKMQ (reference sequence). The CDR3 length is 14 residues. V shed 2 bases and J 3 bases; nucleotides not matched to a gene: 2. CDR3 coding DNA: TGTGCCAGCAGCTTACAGGGGGCTGACTATGGCTACACCTTC. This gives the protein CASSLQGADYGYTF.

V is TRBV11-2 and J is TRBJ1-4; the D is unclear. CDR3 length equals 19 residues. The germline gives CDR1 SGHAT, CDR2 FQNNGV. The V and J ends lost 0 bases and 7 bases respectively, with 24 bases between them. The CDR3 DNA sequence: TGTGCCAGCAGCTTAGATCTTGGACTAGGTCGGGTTTCGAGTGAAAAACTGTTTTTT. Amino acid sequence: CASSLDLGLGRVSSEKLFF.

This clone was observed a handful of times. CDR3 in amino acids: CASSYPSGQEAFF. The CDR3 bases are TGTGCCAGCAGTTACCCATCGGGACAGGAAGCTTTCTTT. The rearrangement uses TRBV6-6 and TRBJ1-1, with 7 bases matching TRBD1. Germline CDR1 reads MNHNY; CDR2 reads SVGAGI (reference sequence). V lost 2 bases, J lost 8 bases, and 5 bases stayed unmatched. The CDR3 loop spans 13 amino acids.

The V call is TRBV5-6, the J call TRBJ1-6; TRBD1 might be the D (5 bases). The CDR3 consists of 15 residues. Germline values: CDR1 SGHDT, CDR2 YYEEEE. Trimming pared 1 base from V and 9 bases from J, leaving 14 bases between. The CDR3 here is CASSLTGGSCSPLHF. The CDR3 DNA follows: TGTGCCAGCAGCTTGACGGGGGGGAGCTGTTCACCCCTCCACTTT.

The gene calls are TRBV28 and TRBJ2-3; the match to TRBD2 covers 8 bases. Looked up from germline, CDR1 is MDHEN and CDR2 is SYDVKM. CDR3 length: 14 residues. The V and J ends lost 3 bases and 4 bases, in that order; junction bases with no gene match: 3. The CDR3 region is CASSFRGGPDTQYF. CDR3 nucleotides: TGTGCCAGCAGTTTTCGGGGGGGCCCAGATACGCAGTATTTT.

V gene TRBV11-2 combines with J gene TRBJ1-1; the D is unclear. In germline, CDR1 is SGHAT, CDR2 FQNNGV. This CDR3 has 17 residues. V was shortened by 5 bases and J by 5 bases, with 24 bases between the two germline ends. The CDR3 loop reads CASSTTEMEGLWTEAFF. The CDR3, as DNA: TGTGCCAGCAGCACAACCGAGATGGAGGGCCTTTGGACTGAAGCTTTCTTT.

The gene calls are TRBV7-2 and TRBJ2-7, with 8 bases aligning to TRBD1. The CDR3 consists of 14 residues. Germline CDR1 and CDR2: SGHTA and FQGNSA. V dropped 4 bases and J dropped 2; count of bases not matched to a gene: 4. The CDR3 sequence is CASSYWTGPYEQYF. The CDR3 DNA follows: TGTGCCAGCAGCTACTGGACAGGGCCCTACGAGCAGTACTTC. Together with reference TRBV7-2 and TRBJ2-7, the CDR3 gives the full variable domain: GAGVSQSPSNKVTEKGKDVELRCDPISGHTALYWYRQSLGQGLEFLIYFQGNSAPDKSGLPSDRFSAERTGGSVSTLTIQRTQQEDSAVYLCASSYWTGPYEQYFGPGTRLTVT.

This chain connects TRBV7-2 to TRBJ2-3, with D possibly matching TRBD2 (7 bases). The V and J ends lost 1 base and 5 bases respectively, with 16 bases between them. The CDR3 extends over 16 amino acids. Germline lookup yields CDR1 SGHTA and CDR2 FQGNSA. Written as DNA, the CDR3 is TGTGCCAGCAGCTTAGTAAATCGGGGGGCAGTAGATACGCAGTATTTT. It encodes CASSLVNRGAVDTQYF.

The chain recombines TRBV5-1 with TRBJ1-1; 7 nucleotides line up with TRBD1. Germline trimming cut 0 bases from V and 1 base from J; bases unmatched to any gene: 3. Germline V gene sequence: CDR1 SGHRS, CDR2 YFSETQ. The CDR3 extends over 15 amino acids. CDR3 protein: CASSLAGTENTEAFF. As DNA, the CDR3 is TGCGCCAGCAGCTTGGCCGGGACAGAGAACACTGAAGCTTTCTTT.

Remarks on this clone: Other DNA sequences of this sample code for an identical CDR3. The rearrangement uses TRBV20-1 and TRBJ1-2, with 7 bases matching TRBD1. V lost 5 bases to trimming and J lost 4 bases; unmatched junction nucleotides: 1. The CDR3 contains 11 residues. Germline V CDR1 and CDR2: DFQATT, SNEGSKA (reference sequence). For the CDR3, the DNA is TGCAGTGCTCGACAGGGCTATGGCTACACCTTC. This codes for CSARQGYGYTF.

The V gene is TRBV5-1, the J gene TRBJ1-2; 9 bases fit TRBD1. CDR1 and CDR2 (germline): SGHRS, YFSETQ. V lost 4 bases and J lost 0; bases outside the gene matches: 7. The CDR3 runs 16 residues. The CDR3 bases are TGCGCCAGCAGCCTTACAGGGGGCTCCGCTAACTATGGCTACACCTTC. It specifies CASSLTGGSANYGYTF.

The chain is built from TRBV11-2 and TRBJ2-5; D gene unclear. The germline V gene encodes CDR1 SGHAT and CDR2 FQNNGV. The CDR3 spans 14 residues. V was clipped by 0 bases and J by 1 base, with 6 bases between them. The CDR3 DNA follows: TGTGCCAGCAGCTTAGACAGGATCCAAGAGACCCAGTACTTC. This translates into CASSLDRIQETQYF. Full variable domain (missing parts from reference TRBV11-2 and TRBJ2-5): EAGVAQSPRYKIIEKRQSVAFWCNPISGHATLYWYQQILGQGPKLLIQFQNNGVVDDSQLPKDRFSAERLKGVDSTLKIQPAKLEDSAVYLCASSLDRIQETQYFGPGTRLLVL.

The rearrangement links TRBV6-5 to TRBJ1-1; D is perhaps TRBD1 (6 bases). Germline V gene lookup returns CDR1 MNHEY and CDR2 SVGAGI. The CDR3 covers 12 residues. The V end lost 2 bases, the J end lost 11 bases, and 12 bases lay between the germline ends. DNA of the CDR3: TGTGCCAGCAGTTACCTAGGGGGTCGGGCTTTCTTT. The encoded protein is CASSYLGGRAFF.